The 15 T cell receptor beta chains in this list originate from one sample, sequenced in a study of T cell changes during pregnancy in multiple sclerosis. The assay was immunoSEQ multiplex PCR, and TCRdb's table has in-frame clones only and misses some. The sample shows roughly 60,000 clones, 85% to 90% of them seen only once. Sequenced here: CD4+ T cells from peripheral blood mononuclear cells, sampled in the first trimester of pregnancy. The source of these receptors is a female donor with multiple sclerosis, enrolled in a pregnancy study.

CDR3 region: CSVALGLFNGDEQFF. CDR3 in DNA: TGCAGCGTTGCCTTAGGACTATTTAATGGGGATGAGCAGTTCTTC. This chain joins TRBV29-1 and TRBJ2-1; D might be TRBD2 (6 bases). Germline lookup yields CDR1 SQVTM and CDR2 ANQGSEA. This CDR3 spans 15 amino acids. Between the trimmed V and J ends, which lost 4 bases and 8 bases, there was a span of 21 bases.

The V call is TRBV9, the J call TRBJ1-2; possible D gene TRBD1, 5 bases. Trimming removed 1 base at V and 5 bases at J, with 9 bases between. The V gene's germline CDR1 is SGDLS and CDR2 YYNGEE. The CDR3 spans 13 residues. The CDR3 DNA follows: TGTGCCAGCAGCGTAAGTCAGGGTTATGGCTACACCTTC. Translating it yields CASSVSQGYGYTF.

V usage is TRBV7-2 and J usage is TRBJ2-2, with TRBD1 as a possible D gene (6 bases). Germline-derived CDR1 and CDR2 are SGHTA and FQGNSA. This CDR3 comprises 14 residues. V was cut by 3 bases and J by 7 bases, with 12 bases left in between. CDR3 loop: CASSLGANYGELFF. The CDR3 coding sequence is TGTGCCAGCAGCTTGGGGGCCAACTACGGGGAGCTGTTTTTT. The complete variable domain, with remaining parts taken from reference TRBV7-2 and TRBJ2-2, reads GAGVSQSPSNKVTEKGKDVELRCDPISGHTALYWYRQSLGQGLEFLIYFQGNSAPDKSGLPSDRFSAERTGGSVSTLTIQRTQQEDSAVYLCASSLGANYGELFFGEGSRLTVL.

This clone was recorded a few times. The chain combines TRBV20-1 with TRBJ1-2; TRBD1 is a possible D gene (5 bases). CDR1 is DFQATT and CDR2 is SNEGSKA in the germline V gene (reference sequence). The CDR3 sequence is 11 residues long. The V gene lost 3 bases and the J gene lost 7 bases, with 9 bases spanning the gap. Here the CDR3 DNA reads TGCAGTGCTAGCCAGGGAGGTGGCTACACCTTC. Residues: CSASQGGGYTF.

The rearrangement joins TRBV5-6 to TRBJ2-7; TRBD2 matches at 15 bases. CDR3 length: 17 residues. In germline, CDR1 is SGHDT, CDR2 YYEEEE. Trimming cost V 2 bases and J 0 bases; bases outside gene matches: 3. The CDR3 here is CASSFRTSGRASYEQYF. CDR3 DNA: TGTGCCAGCAGCTTTAGGACTAGCGGGAGGGCCTCCTACGAGCAGTACTTC.

This chain uses TRBV2 with TRBJ1-6; 8 positions agree with TRBD1. The V segment lost 7 bases and the J segment 7 bases; nucleotides outside the gene matches: 6. The CDR3 spans 14 residues. Germline V gene lookup returns CDR1 SNHLY and CDR2 FYNNEI. The chain's CDR3 is CASNRQGRNSPLHF. The CDR3 nucleotides are TGTGCCAGCAACCGACAGGGGCGGAATTCACCCCTCCACTTT.

This rearrangement joins TRBV20-1 to TRBJ2-3; D not certain. The CDR3 has 10 amino acids. With 7 bases removed from V and 6 bases from J, the gap between germline ends came to 8 bases. Germline loops: CDR1 DFQATT, CDR2 SNEGSKA (reference sequence). The CDR3 nucleotides are TGCAGTGTAAGAGGCGATACGCAGTATTTT. Protein product: CSVRGDTQYF.

The chain combines TRBV6-1 with TRBJ2-6; D is unclear. The CDR3 is 13 residues long. With 8 bases removed from V and 4 bases from J, the gap between germline ends came to 9 bases. Germline V gene sequence: CDR1 MNHNS, CDR2 SASEGT. The CDR3 sequence: CASRFRGANVLTF. CDR3 DNA: TGTGCCAGCCGCTTCCGGGGGGCCAACGTCCTGACTTTC.

This rearrangement joins TRBV30 to TRBJ2-3; possible D gene TRBD1, 5 bases. Germline V gene lookup returns CDR1 GTSNPN and CDR2 SVGIG (reference sequence). Trimming removed 0 bases from V and 2 bases from J, with 9 bases in between. The CDR3 has 14 residues. The CDR3 DNA reads as TGTGCCTGGAGTGTGGACACAAACACAGATACGCAGTATTTT. It yields the protein CAWSVDTNTDTQYF. Variable domain in full (rest from reference TRBV30 and TRBJ2-3): SQTIHQWPATLVQPVGSPLSLECTVEGTSNPNLYWYRQAAGRGLQLLFYSVGIGQISSEVPQNLSASRPQDRQFILSSKKLLLSDSGFYLCAWSVDTNTDTQYFGPGTRLTVL.

The gene calls are TRBV6-5 and TRBJ1-1; D uncertain. Germline CDR1 MNHEY, CDR2 SVGAGI. Trimming stripped 7 bases from V and 5 bases from J, with 8 bases between. The CDR3 length is 11 residues. The DNA of the CDR3 is TGTGCCAGCAACCGCGCGACTGAAGCTTTCTTT. Its protein is CASNRATEAFF.

J is TRBJ1-2 and V is TRBV5-1; 8 bases align to TRBD1. The germline CDR1 and CDR2 sequences are SGHRS and YFSETQ. The CDR3 is 21 amino acids. Trimming cost V 1 base and J 3 bases; bases outside gene matches: 23. Written as DNA, the CDR3 is TGCGCCAGCAGCTTGACGATGGGGTCCGGGACAGGAAAACGAACATACTATGGCTACACCTTC. It translates to CASSLTMGSGTGKRTYYGYTF.

This chain uses TRBV29-1 with TRBJ2-3; possibly TRBD2 for D (6 bases). This CDR3 contains 16 residues. Germline V CDR1 and CDR2: SQVTM, ANQGSEA. The ends were cut back, 0 bases at V and 5 bases at J, with 18 bases in the middle. The CDR3 loop is CSVEDRVVTSGDTQYF. CDR3 bases: TGCAGCGTTGAAGATCGAGTTGTGACTAGTGGAGATACGCAGTATTTT.

In this sample, this clone turned up once. CDR3 loop: CSVGTGGNWPSYEQYF. The CDR3 DNA sequence: TGCAGCGTGGGGACAGGGGGTAACTGGCCTTCCTACGAGCAGTACTTC. This chain connects TRBV29-1 to TRBJ2-7, with 11 bases aligning to TRBD1. The V gene's germline CDR1 is SQVTM and CDR2 ANQGSEA. The CDR3 extends over 16 amino acids. V lost 6 bases, J lost 1 base, and 11 bases stayed unmatched.

This clone was recorded only once. As DNA, the CDR3 is TGTGCCAGCAGCAAGATAGCGGGAGCCTACGAGCAGTACTTC. Translating gives CASSKIAGAYEQYF. The genes are TRBV21-1 and TRBJ2-7; the D call of TRBD2 is as the table states it, not checked on the DNA. TRBV21-1 is assigned pseudogene status. This CDR3 region has 14 residues.

The gene calls are TRBV6-5 and TRBJ2-3, with D hard to call. The germline V gene encodes CDR1 MNHEY and CDR2 SVGAGI. The ends were cut back, 0 bases at V and 0 bases at J, with 4 bases in the middle. The CDR3 runs to 14 residues. The DNA of the CDR3 is TGTGCCAGCAGTTACTCGGCTAGCACAGATACGCAGTATTTT. This gives the protein CASSYSASTDTQYF.